This TCR beta chain was sequenced during a study of Graves' ophthalmopathy and Graves' hyperthyroidism. As for the study in general: Being free of ophthalmopathy for 18 months of follow-up defined stable hyperthyroidism.

This clonotype came up a few times. What it binds is not known. Investigators amplified TCR beta CDR3 regions from RNA transcripts. HTBI primers primed a first-round RT-PCR, and a second-round multiplex PCR followed. TCRdb itself ran the multiplex PCR reads through MiXCR, one entry per CDR3 protein. Altogether around 1,000,000 distinct CDR3 sequences are present, less than 45% being singletons, with the ten largest covering around 10%. This CDR3 region has 11 residues. V lost 5 bases, J lost 7 bases, and 8 bases lay in between. The germline gives CDR1 SGHTA, CDR2 FQGNSA. General study findings and limits: The model predicted progression of ophthalmopathy with a sensitivity of 60% to 71%, and its specificity was under 75%.

The diagnosis combined clinical symptoms, thyroxine, TRAb, thyroid ultrasound and orbital computed tomography scans. The gene calls are TRBV7-2 and TRBJ1-2, with a weak D call TRBD1 (5 bases). The source material was peripheral blood or thyroid tissue (not recorded which). This TCR derives from an adult man with Graves' hyperthyroidism. The CDR3 loop is CASSKGFGYTF. Written as DNA, the CDR3 is TGTGCCAGCAGCAAGGGGTTTGGCTACACCTTC.